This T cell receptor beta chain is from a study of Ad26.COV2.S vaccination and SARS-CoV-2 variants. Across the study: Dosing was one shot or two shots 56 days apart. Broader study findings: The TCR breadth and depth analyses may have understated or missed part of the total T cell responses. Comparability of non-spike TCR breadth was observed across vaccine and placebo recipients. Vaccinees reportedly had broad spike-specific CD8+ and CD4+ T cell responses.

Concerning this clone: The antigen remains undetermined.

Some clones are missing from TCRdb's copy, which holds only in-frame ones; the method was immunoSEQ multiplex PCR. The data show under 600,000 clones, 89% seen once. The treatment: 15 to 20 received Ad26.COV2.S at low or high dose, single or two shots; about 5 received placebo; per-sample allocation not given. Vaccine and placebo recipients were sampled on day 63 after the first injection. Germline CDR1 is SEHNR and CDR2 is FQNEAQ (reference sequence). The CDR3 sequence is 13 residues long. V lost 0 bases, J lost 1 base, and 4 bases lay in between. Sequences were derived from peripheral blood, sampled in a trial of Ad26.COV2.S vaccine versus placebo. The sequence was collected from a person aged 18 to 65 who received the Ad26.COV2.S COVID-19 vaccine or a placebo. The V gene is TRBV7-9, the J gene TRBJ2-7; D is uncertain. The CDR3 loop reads CASSLADSYEQYF. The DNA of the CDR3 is TGTGCCAGCAGCTTAGCGGATTCCTACGAGCAGTACTTC.